This T cell receptor beta chain emerged from a study of T cell responses to AZD1222 COVID-19 vaccine. At the level of the study: Pooling covered second doses at about 4 or about 12 weeks.

The data were produced by immunoSEQ multiplex PCR, yet TCRdb's version contains in-frame clones alone and is incomplete. The sample has 150,000 to 200,000 clones; approximately 90% are singletons. Source: peripheral blood, taken on day 0 of AZD1222 vaccination. The sequence derives from an adult in good health.

The CDR3 DNA reads TGTGCCAGCAGTCCAAGTGGCAGGGTAATCTATGGCTACACCTTC. Its protein is CASSPSGRVIYGYTF. The chain is built from TRBV27 and TRBJ1-2; D is perhaps TRBD1 (5 bases). The CDR3 totals 15 residues. Trimming stripped 5 bases from V and 4 bases from J, with 17 bases between. Looked up from germline, CDR1 is MNHEY and CDR2 is SMNVEV (reference sequence).